Following are 24 T cell receptor beta chains from one sample sequenced in a study of Graves' ophthalmopathy and Graves' hyperthyroidism. As the template, RNA transcripts were used to amplify TCR beta CDR3 regions. HTBI-primed first-round RT-PCR preceded second-round multiplex PCR. TCRdb itself ran the multiplex PCR reads through MiXCR, one entry per CDR3 protein. This sample yields fewer than 250,000 distinct CDR3 sequences, of which 25% to 30% are seen a single time; over 7.5% belongs to the top ten. The material sequenced was peripheral blood. Receptors were obtained from a middle-aged man with Graves' ophthalmopathy.

This rearrangement joins TRBV20-1 to TRBJ1-6; D call uncertain. This CDR3 has 14 residues. The V end lost 1 base, the J end lost 6 bases, and 10 bases lay between the germline ends. The germline V gene has CDR1 DFQATT and CDR2 SNEGSKA (reference sequence). The CDR3 here is CSARGARVNSPLHF. In nucleotides, the CDR3 is TGCAGTGCTAGAGGGGCGCGGGTTAATTCACCCCTCCACTTT.

This clonotype was found many times. The rearrangement links TRBV20-1 to TRBJ2-7, with 7 positions matching TRBD2. The CDR3 extends over 13 amino acids. J gave up 0 bases and V 6 bases, and 5 bases lay outside the gene matches. The germline V gene encodes CDR1 DFQATT and CDR2 SNEGSKA (reference sequence). This CDR3 reads CSAIAGLSYEQYF. The CDR3 DNA sequence: TGCAGTGCGATAGCGGGTCTCTCCTACGAGCAGTACTTC.

This clonotype was counted at least ten times. The V and J genes are TRBV6-1 and TRBJ2-7; TRBD1 aligns across 7 bases. Germline V gene data show CDR1 as MNHNS and CDR2 as SASEGT. J lost 2 bases, V lost 3 bases, and 4 bases had no gene match. The CDR3 runs to 14 residues. The DNA for the CDR3 is TGTGCCAGCAGTGAGCTGACAGGGACCTACGAGCAGTACTTC. Its translation is CASSELTGTYEQYF.

This clonotype was seen many times. The V gene is TRBV30, the J gene TRBJ2-7, with D perhaps matching TRBD2 (6 bases). The germline CDR1 and CDR2 sequences are GTSNPN and SVGIG (reference sequence). The germline V and J ends were trimmed by 0 bases and 13 bases, with 13 bases remaining between them. The CDR3 is made up of 11 amino acids. This chain's CDR3 is CAWSVGLASYF. DNA for the CDR3: TGTGCCTGGAGTGTCGGGCTAGCGAGTTACTTC. The full variable domain, with the rest looked up from reference TRBV30 and TRBJ2-7, is SQTIHQWPATLVQPVGSPLSLECTVEGTSNPNLYWYRQAAGRGLQLLFYSVGIGQISSEVPQNLSASRPQDRQFILSSKKLLLSDSGFYLCAWSVGLASYFGPGTRLTVT.

This clonotype was detected many times. The V and J genes are TRBV6-2 or TRBV6-3 and TRBJ2-7; 11 bases align to TRBD2. Unmatched junction bases numbered 5, after V lost 4 bases and J lost 6 bases. Germline lookup yields CDR1 MNHEY and CDR2 SVGEGT. This CDR3 region has 14 residues. The CDR3 region has the DNA TGTGCCAGCAGTTCTACTAGCGGGAGTAGCGAGCAGTACTTC. Translating it yields CASSSTSGSSEQYF.

This clonotype was detected ten times or more. The V call is TRBV6-1, the J call TRBJ1-5, with TRBD1 identical over 7 bases. CDR1 and CDR2 from the germline V gene are MNHNS and SASEGT. V lost 1 base and J lost 4; bases outside the gene matches: 7. The CDR3 spans 16 residues. The CDR3 loop is CASSEGGTVGNQPQHF. Here the CDR3 DNA reads TGTGCCAGCAGTGAAGGGGGGACAGTTGGAAATCAGCCCCAGCATTTT.

The J gene is TRBJ2-6, the V gene TRBV28; D unresolved. There are 13 residues in the CDR3. The V end was cut by 8 bases, the J end by 2 bases, with 7 bases between. The V gene's germline CDR1 is MDHEN and CDR2 SYDVKM. The CDR3 bases are TGTGCCAGCGAGGATCCTGGGGCCAACGTCCTGACTTTC. It codes for CASEDPGANVLTF.

The rearrangement joins TRBV7-3 to TRBJ2-5; the match to TRBD2 covers 8 bases. This CDR3 spans 15 amino acids. V lost 4 bases and J lost 2; bases outside the gene matches: 6. Per the germline V gene, CDR1 is SGHTA and CDR2 is FQGTGA. This CDR3 reads CASSSTSGPQETQYF. The DNA for the CDR3 is TGTGCCAGCAGCTCCACTAGCGGCCCTCAAGAGACCCAGTACTTC.

This clonotype was observed at least ten times. The chain recombines TRBV11-3 with TRBJ2-2; D may correspond to TRBD1 or TRBD2 (5 bases each). CDR1 and CDR2 (germline): SGHNT, YENEEA. The CDR3 covers 15 residues. Between the trimmed V and J ends, which lost 4 bases and 2 bases, there was a span of 11 bases. The CDR3 reads CASSSRGENTGELFF. In DNA, the CDR3 is TGTGCCAGCAGCTCGCGAGGGGAAAACACCGGGGAGCTGTTTTTT.

This clonotype was picked up many times. This chain uses TRBV28 with TRBJ2-5, with TRBD1 identical over 10 bases. V shed 4 bases, J shed 5 bases, and the junction held 4 bases outside the gene matches. Per germline, CDR1 MDHEN and CDR2 SYDVKM. The CDR3 extends over 14 amino acids. The CDR3 bases are TGTGCCAGCAGTTGGACAGGGGGGGATGAGACCCAGTACTTC. Translating gives CASSWTGGDETQYF.

This clonotype occurred many times. The chain has TRBV7-2 and TRBJ1-2, with no clear D. Trimming shortened V by 3 bases and J by 1 base, and 9 bases separated the two germline ends. Per germline, CDR1 SGHTA and CDR2 FQGNSA. The CDR3 has 14 residues. The DNA for the CDR3 is TGTGCCAGCAGCTTGGGAAGGAGTAACTATGGCTACACCTTC. Translation gives CASSLGRSNYGYTF.

This clonotype was observed many times. The chain joins TRBV6-1 to TRBJ2-2; perhaps D is TRBD1 or TRBD2 (5 bases each). Germline CDR1 and CDR2: MNHNS and SASEGT. V lost 7 bases to trimming and J lost 5 bases, with 11 bases between them. The CDR3 has 13 residues. The CDR3 protein is CASKRGRTGELFF. The CDR3 coding sequence is TGTGCCAGCAAACGGGGCAGGACCGGGGAGCTGTTTTTT.

This chain connects TRBV6-2 or TRBV6-3 to TRBJ2-5; 7 bases map to TRBD1. This CDR3 contains 15 residues. J was trimmed by 1 base and V by 8 bases; bases with no gene match: 10. Germline V gene sequence: CDR1 MNHEY, CDR2 SVGEGT. CDR3 DNA sequence: TGTGCCAGCTCCAACCAGAGACAGGGCCAAGAGACCCAGTACTTC. It encodes CASSNQRQGQETQYF.

This clonotype was found many times. The chain carries TRBV15 and TRBJ1-5, with D unresolved. V lost 0 bases to trimming and J lost 7 bases, with 13 bases between them. Germline CDR1 and CDR2: LNHNV and YYDKDF (reference sequence). This CDR3 region has 15 residues. DNA for the CDR3: TGTGCCACCAGCAGAGATGGTGGTGACGGCCAGCCCCAGCATTTT. Its protein is CATSRDGGDGQPQHF.

The gene calls are TRBV28 and TRBJ1-5, with D perhaps matching TRBD1 (5 bases). Trimming pared 3 bases from V and 0 bases from J, leaving 24 bases between. Per the germline V gene, CDR1 is MDHEN and CDR2 is SYDVKM. This CDR3 has 20 amino acids. The CDR3 reads CASSLEGLRVGLYSNQPQHF. The DNA of the CDR3 is TGTGCCAGCAGTTTGGAGGGACTCAGGGTGGGGCTTTATAGCAATCAGCCCCAGCATTTT.

CDR3 coding DNA: TGTGCCAGCTCCCTAGTAGCCCTGGGCACAGATACGCAGTATTTT. Translation: CASSLVALGTDTQYF. The chain carries TRBV18 and TRBJ2-3, with D unresolved. V was shortened by 6 bases and J by 1 base, with 14 bases between the two germline ends. The germline V gene has CDR1 KGHSH and CDR2 LQKENI. The CDR3 is made up of 15 amino acids. Based on the CDR3 plus reference TRBV18 and TRBJ2-3, the full variable domain is NAGVMQNPRHLVRRRGQEARLRCSPMKGHSHVYWYRQLPEEGLKFMVYLQKENIIDESGMPKERFSAEFPKEGPSILRIQQVVRGDSAAYFCASSLVALGTDTQYFGPGTRLTVL.

This clonotype appeared many times. V usage is TRBV7-9 and J usage is TRBJ1-6; 7 bases align to TRBD1. The CDR3 is made up of 15 amino acids. V lost 5 bases to trimming and J lost 5 bases; unmatched junction nucleotides: 6. The germline gives CDR1 SEHNR, CDR2 FQNEAQ (reference sequence). CDR3 DNA: TGTGCCAGCAGCATTACAGGGGCCGATAATTCACCCCTCCACTTT. Translating it yields CASSITGADNSPLHF.

This chain joins TRBV6-5 and TRBJ2-7, with 8 bases that match TRBD1. V trimming: 6 bases; J trimming: 1 base; junction bases outside the gene matches: 8. This CDR3 has 15 residues. CDR1 and CDR2 from the germline V gene are MNHEY and SVGAGI. CDR3: CASSLTGGRSYEQYF. CDR3 coding DNA: TGTGCCAGCAGCTTAACAGGGGGACGATCCTACGAGCAGTACTTC.

This rearrangement joins TRBV19 to TRBJ1-1; 7 bases map to TRBD1. Germline V gene data show CDR1 as LNHDA and CDR2 as SQIVND (reference sequence). This CDR3 is built from 16 residues. After removal of 3 bases from V and 1 base from J, the junction contained 8 bases not matched to a gene. The CDR3 reads CASSIRAQGRNTEAFF. CDR3 in DNA: TGTGCCAGTAGTATTCGAGCACAGGGGCGGAACACTGAAGCTTTCTTT.

This sequence joins TRBV6-1 and TRBJ1-1; maybe TRBD1 (5 bases). Trimming removed 7 bases from V and 3 bases from J, with 12 bases in between. Germline V gene sequence: CDR1 MNHNS, CDR2 SASEGT. The CDR3 spans 13 residues. The CDR3 protein is CASTPFRDTEAFF. Written as DNA, the CDR3 is TGTGCCAGCACCCCCTTCAGGGACACTGAAGCTTTCTTT.

This clonotype appeared many times. This sequence joins TRBV5-1 and TRBJ1-1, with 7 bases aligning to TRBD1. The germline V gene has CDR1 SGHRS and CDR2 YFSETQ. This CDR3 region has 15 residues. The V and J ends lost 1 base and 5 bases, in that order; junction bases with no gene match: 8. The CDR3 region has the DNA TGCGCCAGCAGCTTGAAGGGGGCGGAGATGACTGAAGCTTTCTTT. The encoded protein is CASSLKGAEMTEAFF.

This clonotype has a count of ten or more. J is TRBJ2-7 and V is TRBV12-3 or TRBV12-4; 10 nucleotides line up with TRBD2. The CDR3 covers 15 residues. With V trimmed by 1 base and J by 2 bases, 2 bases remained unmatched. The CDR3, as DNA: TGTGCCAGCAGTTTAGGGACTAGCGGAACCTACGAGCAGTACTTC. Protein sequence: CASSLGTSGTYEQYF.

The V and J genes are TRBV24-1 and TRBJ2-7; 7 bases are a match to TRBD1. V dropped 1 base and J dropped 0; count of bases not matched to a gene: 2. Germline V gene data show CDR1 as KGHDR and CDR2 as SFDVKD. The CDR3 has 15 amino acids. The CDR3 loop reads CATSDFTGDSYEQYF. The CDR3 DNA reads TGTGCCACCAGTGATTTCACAGGGGACTCCTACGAGCAGTACTTC.

This clonotype has ten or more counts. The chain couples TRBV9 to TRBJ1-1, with D unclear. The CDR3 extends over 14 amino acids. Germline V gene sequence: CDR1 SGDLS, CDR2 YYNGEE. Trimming shortened V by 0 bases and J by 2 bases, and 8 bases separated the two germline ends. The CDR3 protein is CASSVAAANTEAFF. The CDR3 DNA follows: TGTGCCAGCAGCGTAGCCGCAGCCAACACTGAAGCTTTCTTT.